These T cell receptor beta chains were read from a single sample in a study of T-cell reconstitution after alpha-beta-depleted transplantation in children. TCRdb itself ran the PCR reads through MiXCR, one entry per CDR3 protein. The sample has a few hundred thousand distinct CDR3 sequences, approximately 9.9% seen once. The sequencing here drew on PBMCs from the stem cell graft donor, taken from the stem cell graft. These receptors were obtained from a human donor who donated a stem cell graft to a child with SCID. Each CDR3 is given with its conserved first and last residue. Each record gives: V gene, J gene, D gene, clone size, CDR3 DNA, CDR3 protein. A D gene is named only where the DNA matches it firmly. Rows give clone size only sometimes, using once, few, many, or a class for an expanded clone.

TRBV5-1	TRBJ2-2	.	many	TGCGCCAGCAGCTTGGACCACGACACCGGGGAGCTGTTTTTT	CASSLDHDTGELFF
TRBV6-1	TRBJ2-4	.	many	TGTGCCAGCAGTCCCAACCCGGCCCGGGGGAGAAACATTCAGTACTTC	CASSPNPARGRNIQYF
TRBV5-1	TRBJ2-3	.	.	TGCGCCAGCATGCTAGTTCCCCAGCCCACAGATACGCAGTATTTT	CASMLVPQPTDTQYF
TRBV5-5	TRBJ2-1	.	few	TGTGCCAGCAGCTTGGGGGCAGGGGTAGGGAATGAGCAGTTCTTC	CASSLGAGVGNEQFF
TRBV5-1	TRBJ1-1	.	many	TGCGCCAGCAGCTTGATTAGGCAAGGCACTGAAGCTTTCTTT	CASSLIRQGTEAFF
TRBV7-9	TRBJ2-5	.	many	TGTGCCAGCAGCTCTAAACAAGAGACCCAGTACTTC	CASSSKQETQYF
TRBV20-1	TRBJ1-1	.	many	TGCAGTGCTATGGGGAACACTGAAGCTTTCTTT	CSAMGNTEAFF
TRBV5-8	TRBJ1-2	TRBD1	many	TGTGCCAGCAGCTTGGGACAGGGAATGGGCTACACCTTC	CASSLGQGMGYTF
TRBV5-1	TRBJ2-7	TRBD2	many	TGCGCCAGCAGCCGTGACAGCGGGGGCTACGAGCAGTACTTC	CASSRDSGGYEQYF
TRBV5-1	TRBJ2-5	TRBD2	many	TGCGCCAGCAGCTTGGGACTAGCGGGGGTGGCCCAGTACTTC	CASSLGLAGVAQYF
TRBV4-2	TRBJ1-5	.	.	TGTGCCAGCAGCCAAGAAGCGGGGCGCAGTAGCAATCAGCCCCAGCATTTT	CASSQEAGRSSNQPQHF
TRBV29-1	TRBJ1-1	TRBD1	many	TGCAGCGCCGACGTGCGAGGACAGGGCGGTTATGAAGCTTTCTTT	CSADVRGQGGYEAFF
TRBV5-1	TRBJ1-1	.	many	TGCGCCAGCAGGAGGGACGGCCATGAAGCTTTCTTT	CASRRDGHEAFF
TRBV5-1	TRBJ2-3	TRBD1	many	TGCGCCAGCAGCTGGATGACAGGGAAGTACACGCAGTATTTT	CASSWMTGKYTQYF
TRBV18	TRBJ1-2	.	many	TGTGCCAGCTCGGAAGGGACCGGTCTTATCTATGGCTACACCTTC	CASSEGTGLIYGYTF
TRBV5-1	TRBJ1-2	.	many	TGCGCCAGCAGCTATTCACAGGGTTCTGGCTACACCTTC	CASSYSQGSGYTF
TRBV5-1	TRBJ1-1	TRBD1	many	TGCGCCAGCAGCTTCAGGGGGCTTGATGAAGCTTTCTTT	CASSFRGLDEAFF
TRBV5-1	TRBJ1-3	.	many	TGCGCCAGCAGCATGGGGTCCTTGGACACCATATATTTT	CASSMGSLDTIYF
TRBV5-1	TRBJ1-6	.	many	TGCGCCAGCACTATAGGGCAGGAGTATAATTCACCCCTCCACTTT	CASTIGQEYNSPLHF
TRBV7-8	TRBJ2-1	TRBD1	many	TGTGCCAGCAGAGTTACAGGGGGAATAGGTGAGCAGTTCTTC	CASRVTGGIGEQFF
TRBV5-1	TRBJ2-2	TRBD1	many	TGCGCCAGTACCCGGCAGGGGGCTCACGGGGAGCTGTTTTTT	CASTRQGAHGELFF
TRBV15	TRBJ2-3	.	many	TGTGCCACCGGACAAGGTCGCACAGATACGCAGTATTTT	CATGQGRTDTQYF
TRBV12-3/TRBV12-4	TRBJ2-5	TRBD2	many	TGTGCCAGCAGTTTCGGGACTAGCGGGGAGACCCAGTACTTC	CASSFGTSGETQYF
TRBV3-1	TRBJ2-1	.	many	TGTGCCAGCAGCCTGACAGAAGGGAACAATGAGCAGTTCTTC	CASSLTEGNNEQFF
TRBV5-6	TRBJ2-1	TRBD1	many	TGTGCCAGCAGCCCATGGGACAGGCAGGTTGGTGAGCAGTTCTTC	CASSPWDRQVGEQFF
TRBV20-1	TRBJ2-3	TRBD2	many	TGCAGTGCTAGATCGAGGCGGGGGACTAGCACAGATACGCAGTATTTT	CSARSRRGTSTDTQYF
TRBV20-1	TRBJ1-1	.	many	TGCAGTGCTAGCGCAAGGAACACTGAAGCTTTCTTT	CSASARNTEAFF
TRBV9	TRBJ2-3	.	many	TGTGCCAGCAGCGTAGTGCTTGGCGAGACAGATACGCAGTATTTT	CASSVVLGETDTQYF
TRBV9	TRBJ1-6	TRBD1	many	TGTGCCAGCAGGGCAGGGGGCGGGAATTCACCCCTCCACTTT	CASRAGGGNSPLHF
TRBV4-2	TRBJ2-7	.	.	TGTGCCATCGGCCCCGGGACCCTCTTCGAGCAGTACTTC	CAIGPGTLFEQYF
TRBV6-1	TRBJ1-3	TRBD1	few	TGTGCCAGCAGAAGTCCCGGGACAGGGGATGGAAACACCATATATTTT	CASRSPGTGDGNTIYF
TRBV2	TRBJ1-5	.	many	TGTGCCAGCAGCCTGGGGCTTCGGGGGCCCCAGCATTTT	CASSLGLRGPQHF
TRBV20-1	TRBJ1-5	TRBD1	many	TGCAGTGCCACCCCAGGACAGGGGGGTTCTGGCAATCAGCCCCAGCATTTT	CSATPGQGGSGNQPQHF
TRBV5-1	TRBJ1-5	.	many	TGCGCCAGCAGCTTACAGGAGAATCAGCCCCAGCATTTT	CASSLQENQPQHF
TRBV28	TRBJ1-5	.	many	TGTGCCAGCAGTTCCGGACAGAAAGGGAATCAGCCCCAGCATTTT	CASSSGQKGNQPQHF
TRBV5-8	TRBJ2-5	TRBD1	.	TGTGCCAGCAGCTTGGGTGGGACAGGGGACTCAGAGACCCAGTACTTC	CASSLGGTGDSETQYF